This TCR beta chain was profiled in a study of T-cell reconstitution after alpha-beta-depleted transplantation in children. General study findings and limits: From newly produced T cells came most of the T-cell counts and diversity one year after transplant.

Concerning this clonotype itself: As yet, its antigen is unknown.

TCRbeta library construction was performed incorporating unique molecular identifiers. MiXCR, applied by TCRdb to the PCR reads, yields one record per CDR3 protein. The sample yields more than 200,000 distinct CDR3 sequences, approximately 19% seen once. The source of this sequence is a male patient between 2 and 15 years old who had a stem cell transplant for acute lymphoblastic leukemia, so the T cells may come from the graft donor. Sequencing was performed on PBMCs, mostly from graft donor cells, taken 360 days after TCRalphabeta/CD19-depleted stem cell transplant.

The CDR3 here is CASSAGGAQRDTQYF. The CDR3 nucleotides are TGTGCCAGCAGCGCCGGGGGGGCCCAAAGAGATACGCAGTATTTT. V and J are TRBV9 and TRBJ2-3; TRBD2 matches 8 bases. With V trimmed by 3 bases and J by 5 bases, 8 bases remained unmatched. Germline V gene sequence: CDR1 SGDLS, CDR2 YYNGEE. CDR3 size: 15 residues.